This T cell receptor (beta chain) was captured in a study of T cells in Graves' hyperthyroidism and ophthalmopathy. CDR1 is DFQATT and CDR2 is SNEGSKA in the germline V gene (reference sequence). The trim removed 5 bases at V and 2 bases at J, leaving 9 bases unmatched. This CDR3 spans 15 amino acids. This clonotype has ten or more counts. Regions amplified from RNA transcripts were the TCR beta CDR3 regions. The HTBI primer set was used in a first-round RT-PCR of the TCR CDR3. TCRdb processed the multiplex PCR reads anew with MiXCR; each CDR3 protein has one entry. The sample lists 730,000 or so distinct CDR3 sequences, roughly a sixth occurring once.

This receptor was taken from a woman between 50 and 59 years old with Graves' hyperthyroidism that later progressed to Graves' ophthalmopathy. The sample comprised blood. The chain carries TRBV20-1 and TRBJ2-1; 7 nucleotides line up with TRBD2. Written as DNA, the CDR3 is TGCAGTGCTGGACCCCCGGGGAGGGCCTACAATGAGCAGTTCTTC. Translating gives CSAGPPGRAYNEQFF.